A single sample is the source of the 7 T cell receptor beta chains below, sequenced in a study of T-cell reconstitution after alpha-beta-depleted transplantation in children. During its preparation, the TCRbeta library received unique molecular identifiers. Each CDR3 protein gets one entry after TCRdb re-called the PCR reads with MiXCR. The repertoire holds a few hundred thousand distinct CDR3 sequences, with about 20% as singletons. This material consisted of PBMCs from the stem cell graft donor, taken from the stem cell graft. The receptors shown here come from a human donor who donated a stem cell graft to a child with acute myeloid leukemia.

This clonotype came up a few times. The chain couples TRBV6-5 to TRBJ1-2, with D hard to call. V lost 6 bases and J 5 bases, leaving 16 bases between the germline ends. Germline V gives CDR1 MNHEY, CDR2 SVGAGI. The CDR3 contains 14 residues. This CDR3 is CASRHSLLDYGYTF. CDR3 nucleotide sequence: TGTGCCAGCAGACACAGTCTGTTAGATTATGGCTACACCTTC.

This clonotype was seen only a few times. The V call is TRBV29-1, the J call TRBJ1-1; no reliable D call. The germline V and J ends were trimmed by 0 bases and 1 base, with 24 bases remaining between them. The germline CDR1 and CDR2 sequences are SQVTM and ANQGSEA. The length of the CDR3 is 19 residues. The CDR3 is CSVEEGLHNWGEGNTEAFF. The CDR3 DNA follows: TGCAGCGTTGAAGAGGGTTTGCATAACTGGGGAGAGGGGAACACTGAAGCTTTCTTT.

For the CDR3, the DNA is TGTGCCACCAGCAGAGTTCTGACAGGACGACTAGCGGGAGGGTCCTACAATGAGCAGTTCTTC. Its protein product is CATSRVLTGRLAGGSYNEQFF. The chain employs TRBV15 and TRBJ2-1; 14 bases match TRBD2. The CDR3 length is 21 residues. Germline loops: CDR1 LNHNV, CDR2 YYDKDF (reference sequence). V dropped 1 base and J dropped 1; count of bases not matched to a gene: 12.

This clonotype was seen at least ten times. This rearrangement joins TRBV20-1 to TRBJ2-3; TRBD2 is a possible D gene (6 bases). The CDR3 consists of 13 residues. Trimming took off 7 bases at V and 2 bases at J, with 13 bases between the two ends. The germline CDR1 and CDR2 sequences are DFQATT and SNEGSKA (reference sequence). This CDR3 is CSGPGASTDTQYF. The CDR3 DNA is TGCAGTGGGCCGGGAGCTTCCACAGATACGCAGTATTTT.

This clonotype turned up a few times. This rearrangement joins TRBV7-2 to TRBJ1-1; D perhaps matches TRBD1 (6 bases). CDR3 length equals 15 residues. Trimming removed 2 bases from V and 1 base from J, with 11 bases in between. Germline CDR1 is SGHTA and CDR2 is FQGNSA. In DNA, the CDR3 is TGTGCCAGCAGCTTATCGTGGACAGAGAACACTGAAGCTTTCTTT. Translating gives CASSLSWTENTEAFF.

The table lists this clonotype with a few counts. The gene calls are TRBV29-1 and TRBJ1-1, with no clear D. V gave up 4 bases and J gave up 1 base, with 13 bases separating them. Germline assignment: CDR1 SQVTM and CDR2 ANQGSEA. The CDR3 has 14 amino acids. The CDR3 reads CSVALVLGNTEAFF. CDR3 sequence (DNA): TGCAGCGTTGCCCTAGTATTGGGGAACACTGAAGCTTTCTTT.

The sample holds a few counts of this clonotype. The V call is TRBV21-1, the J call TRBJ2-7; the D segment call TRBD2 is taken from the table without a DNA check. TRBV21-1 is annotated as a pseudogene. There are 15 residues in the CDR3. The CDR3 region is CASSSSGNRLYEQYF. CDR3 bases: TGTGCCAGCAGCTCGAGCGGGAACCGACTTTACGAGCAGTACTTC.